This passage covers 24 T cell receptor beta chains from one sample sequenced in a study of chemoradiotherapy in HPV16-positive cancers. Repertoires were generated with immunoSEQ multiplex PCR, while TCRdb's copy carries only in-frame clones and drops some. This sample has about 15,000 clones, with roughly 88% found just once. Sequences were derived from blood, sampled from a patient who underwent chemoradiotherapy. These TCRs come from a human donor with HPV-associated anogenital cancer.

The rearrangement links TRBV11-2 to TRBJ2-7; 7 nucleotides align to TRBD1. V gave up 2 bases and J gave up 3 bases; unmatched junction bases: 10. The CDR3 sequence is 16 residues long. Per germline, CDR1 SGHAT and CDR2 FQNNGV. As DNA, the CDR3 is TGTGCCAGCAGCTTACGGGGAAGGGACAGTTTCTACGAGCAGTACTTC. It specifies CASSLRGRDSFYEQYF.

The V gene is TRBV5-1, the J gene TRBJ1-4, with D perhaps TRBD1 (6 bases). The CDR3 totals 14 residues. V gave up 2 bases and J gave up 4 bases, with 9 bases separating them. Germline loops: CDR1 SGHRS, CDR2 YFSETQ. Here the CDR3 DNA reads TGCGCCAGCAGCTTACAGGGTCGTAATGAAAAACTGTTTTTT. Translating gives CASSLQGRNEKLFF.

The V gene is TRBV4-1, the J gene TRBJ1-2; possible D gene TRBD1, 6 bases. The CDR3 length is 13 residues. The germline V gene has CDR1 MGHRA and CDR2 YSYEKL. The V end lost 8 bases, the J end lost 0 bases, and 10 bases lay between the germline ends. DNA of the CDR3: TGCGCCAGCCGGGGACAACCTAACTATGGCTACACCTTC. Translation gives CASRGQPNYGYTF.

The chain uses TRBV7-9 and TRBJ1-4, with D tentatively TRBD1 (6 bases). The CDR3 extends over 13 amino acids. V lost 7 bases and J 8 bases, leaving 14 bases between the germline ends. Germline V gives CDR1 SEHNR, CDR2 FQNEAQ (reference sequence). CDR3 loop: CASTLGGREKLFF. DNA of the CDR3: TGTGCCAGCACCTTGGGGGGCCGAGAAAAACTGTTTTTT.

This chain links TRBV9 with TRBJ2-1; 9 bases agree with TRBD2. Germline CDR1 reads SGDLS; CDR2 reads YYNGEE. Trimming took 3 bases from V and 6 from J; bases not matched to a gene: 7. CDR3 size: 15 residues. The CDR3 loop is CASSGGRGGPNEQFF. The CDR3 DNA reads as TGTGCCAGCAGCGGCGGGCGGGGGGGCCCCAATGAGCAGTTCTTC.

The V call is TRBV18, the J call TRBJ2-1; TRBD2 is a possible D gene (5 bases). CDR3 length: 14 residues. CDR1 and CDR2 from the germline V gene are KGHSH and LQKENI. V lost 1 base and J 5 bases, leaving 9 bases between the germline ends. The CDR3 is CASSPQSGNNEQFF. For the CDR3, the DNA is TGTGCCAGCTCACCACAGAGCGGAAACAATGAGCAGTTCTTC.

The rearrangement links TRBV5-4 to TRBJ2-7; 8 positions agree with TRBD1. With 4 bases clipped from V and 3 bases from J, the junction kept 6 bases outside the gene matches. Per germline, CDR1 SGHNT and CDR2 YYREEE (reference sequence). This CDR3 is 14 amino acids long. CDR3 sequence: CASSPDRDIYEQYF. CDR3 nucleotides: TGTGCCAGCAGCCCGGACAGGGATATCTACGAGCAGTACTTC.

V gene TRBV28 combines with J gene TRBJ2-1; 7 positions agree with TRBD1. The CDR3 sequence is 12 residues long. CDR1 MDHEN and CDR2 SYDVKM come from the germline V gene. J was trimmed by 15 bases and V by 2 bases; bases with no gene match: 7. CDR3: CASSLGDSIRFF. DNA of the CDR3: TGTGCCAGCAGTTTAGGGGACAGTATTAGGTTCTTC.

The chain links TRBV18 to TRBJ2-5, with 8 bases that match TRBD1. The CDR3 is made up of 14 amino acids. V lost 3 bases, J lost 5 bases, and 5 bases stayed unmatched. The germline CDR1 and CDR2 sequences are KGHSH and LQKENI. CDR3 in amino acids: CASSPTGVGETQYF. CDR3 nucleotides: TGTGCCAGCTCACCGACAGGGGTAGGGGAGACCCAGTACTTC.

This clone was recorded once. The V and J genes are TRBV30 and TRBJ2-5; D is perhaps TRBD1 (5 bases). V was pared by 0 bases and J by 4 bases, with 6 bases between. The CDR3 is 12 residues long. Germline V gene lookup returns CDR1 GTSNPN and CDR2 SVGIG (reference sequence). The DNA of the CDR3 is TGTGCCTGGAGTGTCAGGGCAGAGACCCAGTACTTC. Amino acid sequence: CAWSVRAETQYF.

The chain carries TRBV5-6 and TRBJ2-7; 9 bases match TRBD1. The germline gives CDR1 SGHDT, CDR2 YYEEEE. The J segment lost 11 bases and the V segment lost 2 bases, leaving 2 bases of the junction unmatched. The CDR3 is 11 amino acids. CDR3 residues: CASSFGDREYF. For the CDR3, the DNA is TGTGCCAGCAGCTTCGGGGACAGGGAGTACTTC.

This sequence joins TRBV5-5 and TRBJ2-7, with D possibly TRBD2 on 5 matching bases. This CDR3 comprises 14 residues. The V gene lost 3 bases and the J gene lost 7 bases, with 17 bases spanning the gap. Germline assignment: CDR1 SGHKS and CDR2 YYEKEE (reference sequence). DNA for the CDR3: TGTGCCAGCAGCTCAAGGGCCCAATCGGGGGAGCAGTACTTC. This encodes CASSSRAQSGEQYF.

The chain has TRBV7-9 and TRBJ1-1; possibly TRBD1 for D (5 bases). The CDR3 has 14 amino acids. Looked up from germline, CDR1 is SEHNR and CDR2 is FQNEAQ (reference sequence). V was shortened by 5 bases and J by 1 base, with 11 bases between the two germline ends. The CDR3 region is CASSPVGENTEAFF. The CDR3 nucleotides are TGTGCCAGCAGCCCCGTGGGGGAGAACACTGAAGCTTTCTTT.

This chain connects TRBV18 to TRBJ2-7; TRBD1 might be the D (5 bases). Trimming shortened V by 4 bases and J by 2 bases, and 9 bases separated the two germline ends. This CDR3 comprises 13 residues. Germline CDR1 and CDR2: KGHSH and LQKENI. The DNA of the CDR3 is TGTGCCAGCTCACAGGGGATCGCCTACGAGCAGTACTTC. Encoded protein: CASSQGIAYEQYF.

This clone occurred once. The chain combines TRBV19 with TRBJ1-1; D is unclear. Trimming cost V 6 bases and J 0 bases, with 8 bases left between them. CDR1 is LNHDA, CDR2 SQIVND, per germline (reference sequence). The CDR3 runs to 13 residues. The CDR3 reads CASRASLNTEAFF. In nucleotides, the CDR3 is TGTGCCAGTAGGGCCAGCCTGAACACTGAAGCTTTCTTT. The variable domain in full, completed from reference TRBV19 and TRBJ1-1, reads DGGITQSPKYLFRKEGQNVTLSCEQNLNHDAMYWYRQDPGQGLRLIYYSQIVNDFQKGDIAEGYSVSREKKESFPLTVTSAQKNPTAFYLCASRASLNTEAFFGQGTRLTVV.

The genes are TRBV10-1 and TRBJ2-1; TRBD2 might be the D (5 bases). The germline V gene has CDR1 WNHNN and CDR2 SYGVQD (reference sequence). V dropped 0 bases and J dropped 12 bases, with 15 bases sitting between them. The CDR3 covers 14 residues. Here the CDR3 DNA reads TGCGCCAGCAGTGAGTCGAGGGCTAGCCTAGTGCAGTTCTTC. It is translated as CASSESRASLVQFF.

On this clone itself: The junction shows a germline mismatch at one end, possibly a read error. The V gene is TRBV7-7, the J gene TRBJ1-4; D may be TRBD1 (5 bases). CDR3 size: 13 residues. CDR1 is SSHAT, CDR2 FNYEAQ, per germline (reference sequence). The CDR3 loop is CASSRQRNEKLFF. For the CDR3, the DNA is TGTGCTAGCAGTCGACAGAGGAATGAAAAACTGTTTTTT.

This clone was found once. The genes are TRBV2 and TRBJ1-6, with TRBD1 as a possible D gene (5 bases). V was shortened by 3 bases and J by 4 bases, with 10 bases between the two germline ends. CDR1 is SNHLY, CDR2 FYNNEI, per germline. This CDR3 has 15 residues. DNA of the CDR3: TGTGCCAGCAGTGACCCAGGGAATTATAATTCACCCCTCCACTTT. Protein sequence: CASSDPGNYNSPLHF.

This chain joins TRBV4-1 and TRBJ1-2, with D possibly matching TRBD1 (6 bases). Trimming took 1 base from V and 4 from J, leaving 10 bases between them. CDR3 length equals 14 residues. CDR1 and CDR2 (germline): MGHRA, YSYEKL. The CDR3 DNA reads TGCGCCAGCAGCCAAGTACAGGGCACCTATGGCTACACCTTC. It specifies CASSQVQGTYGYTF.

This chain connects TRBV27 to TRBJ2-2, with TRBD2 identical over 10 bases. The CDR3 spans 16 residues. Germline-derived CDR1 and CDR2 are MNHEY and SMNVEV (reference sequence). J was trimmed by 7 bases and V by 8 bases; bases with no gene match: 13. The CDR3 is CASAFLSGRAIGELFF. The CDR3 DNA reads TGTGCCAGCGCTTTCCTCAGCGGGAGGGCCATCGGGGAGCTGTTTTTT.

The chain links TRBV7-3 to TRBJ1-1; weak D call: TRBD1 (6 bases). CDR1 and CDR2 from the germline V gene are SGHTA and FQGTGA. The germline V and J ends were trimmed by 4 bases and 1 base, with 13 bases remaining between them. CDR3 length: 15 amino acids. This chain's CDR3 is CASSSGTGRNTEAFF. CDR3 DNA: TGTGCCAGCAGCTCGGGAACAGGGCGGAACACTGAAGCTTTCTTT.

The rearrangement links TRBV29-1 to TRBJ2-5; 10 bases line up with TRBD1. After removal of 0 bases from V and 6 bases from J, the junction contained 10 bases not matched to a gene. The CDR3 is 16 residues long. Germline lookup yields CDR1 SQVTM and CDR2 ANQGSEA. CDR3 loop: CSVEDLGDRGHKTQYF. As DNA, the CDR3 is TGCAGCGTTGAAGATCTGGGCGACAGGGGGCACAAGACCCAGTACTTC.

The chain employs TRBV7-2 and TRBJ1-1; no clear D gene. This CDR3 comprises 13 residues. Trimming took off 4 bases at V and 4 bases at J, with 10 bases between the two ends. Germline-derived CDR1 and CDR2 are SGHTA and FQGNSA. CDR3 loop: CASSSSDTTEAFF. The CDR3 DNA follows: TGTGCCAGCAGCTCCAGCGACACCACTGAAGCTTTCTTT.

The chain links TRBV28 to TRBJ2-7, with 8 bases that match TRBD2. This CDR3 is 15 amino acids long. The J segment lost 2 bases and the V segment lost 1 base, leaving 4 bases of the junction unmatched. The germline CDR1 and CDR2 sequences are MDHEN and SYDVKM. The CDR3 nucleotides read TGTGCCAGCAGTTTATCGGTGGGACTAGCCTACGAGCAGTACTTC. Encoded protein: CASSLSVGLAYEQYF.